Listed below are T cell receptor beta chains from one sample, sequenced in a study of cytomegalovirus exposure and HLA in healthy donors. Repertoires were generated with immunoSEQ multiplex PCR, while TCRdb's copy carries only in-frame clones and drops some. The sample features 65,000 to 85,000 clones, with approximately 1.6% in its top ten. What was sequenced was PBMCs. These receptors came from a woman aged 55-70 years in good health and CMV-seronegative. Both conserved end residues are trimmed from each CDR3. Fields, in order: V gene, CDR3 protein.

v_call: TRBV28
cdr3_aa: ASSLDQGFISGNTIY

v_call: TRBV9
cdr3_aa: ASSVSSGREYNEQF

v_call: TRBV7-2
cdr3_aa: ASSPTGNGNQPQH

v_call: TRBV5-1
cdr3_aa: ASSLVTGGYTGELF

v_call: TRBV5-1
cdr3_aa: ASSTGTSGRANLYEQY

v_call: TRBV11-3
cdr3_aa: ASSPGLAGGETQY

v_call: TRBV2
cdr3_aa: ASTLQGSGANVLT

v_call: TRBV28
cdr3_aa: ASTAAGTYEQY

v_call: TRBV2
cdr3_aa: ASSVQGAHGYT

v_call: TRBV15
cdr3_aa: ATSRAGGVNEQF

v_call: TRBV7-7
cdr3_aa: ASSRTDGLMEQY

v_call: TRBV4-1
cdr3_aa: ASSQGRQGGDEQF

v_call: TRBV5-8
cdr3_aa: ASSSGTGRGGFSNQPQH

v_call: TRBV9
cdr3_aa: ASSVATHLGLPDITYEQY

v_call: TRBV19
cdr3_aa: ASSILGLAANEQF

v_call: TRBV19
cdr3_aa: ASSIKTGTSGYNEQF

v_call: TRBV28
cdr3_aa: ASSLGGWEETQY

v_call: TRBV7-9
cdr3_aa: ASSLAFFPSQTEQF

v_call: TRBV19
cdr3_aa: ASSKPIRLAGGTDTQY

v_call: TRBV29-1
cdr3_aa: SVIQGGVNTEAF

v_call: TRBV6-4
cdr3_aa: ASRDRGYFEQY

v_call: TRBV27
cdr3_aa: ASSYRGQGAEAF

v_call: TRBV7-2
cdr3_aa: ASSLPGGDTQY

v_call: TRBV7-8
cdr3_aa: ASTLVGAEAF

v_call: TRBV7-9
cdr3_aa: ASSSPTGYEQY

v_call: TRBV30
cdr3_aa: AWSVRQGLEKLF

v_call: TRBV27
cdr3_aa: ASSLGTGPLGGQPQH

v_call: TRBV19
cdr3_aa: ASSIGTGVSGELF

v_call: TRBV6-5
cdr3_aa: ASRDWARSEQY

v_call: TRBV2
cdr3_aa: VKKAEYEQY

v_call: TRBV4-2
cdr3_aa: ASSQGQGMNTEAF

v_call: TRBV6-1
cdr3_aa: ASSVKGQQDTQY

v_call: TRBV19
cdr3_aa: ASRPPTGTGDAF

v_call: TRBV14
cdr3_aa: ASSQAKSGYT

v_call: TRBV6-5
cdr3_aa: ASSSPTVKEKLF

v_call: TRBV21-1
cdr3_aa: ASSNQVLRQGFPPSTDTQY

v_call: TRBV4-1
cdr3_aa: ASSHFVGQGYADTQY

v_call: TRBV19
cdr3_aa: ASSQGMGGNYGYT

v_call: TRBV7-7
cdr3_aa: ASSPGLAYNEQF

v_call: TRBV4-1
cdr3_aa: ASSQDRDRGSGANVLT

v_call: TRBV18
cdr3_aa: ASSPGDRDWETQY

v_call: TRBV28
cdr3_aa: ASSAWGQVISGNTIY

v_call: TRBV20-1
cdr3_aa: SASGDNEQF

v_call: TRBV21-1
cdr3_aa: ASSKEGINTEAF

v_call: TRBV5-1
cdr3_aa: ASSPGRGPAGGETQY

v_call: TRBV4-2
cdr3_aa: ASSRSGQPPGELF